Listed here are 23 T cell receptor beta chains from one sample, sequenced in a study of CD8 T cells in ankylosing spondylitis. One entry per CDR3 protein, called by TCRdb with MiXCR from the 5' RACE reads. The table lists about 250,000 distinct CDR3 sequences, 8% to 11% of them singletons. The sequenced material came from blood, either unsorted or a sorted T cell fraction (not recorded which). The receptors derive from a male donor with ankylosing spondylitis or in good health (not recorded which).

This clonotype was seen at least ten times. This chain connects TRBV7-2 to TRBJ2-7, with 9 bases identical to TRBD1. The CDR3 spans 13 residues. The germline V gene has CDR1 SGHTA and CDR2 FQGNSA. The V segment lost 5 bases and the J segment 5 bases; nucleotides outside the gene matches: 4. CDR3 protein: CASSTGGRNEQYF. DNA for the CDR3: TGTGCCAGCAGCACAGGGGGCCGAAACGAGCAGTACTTC.

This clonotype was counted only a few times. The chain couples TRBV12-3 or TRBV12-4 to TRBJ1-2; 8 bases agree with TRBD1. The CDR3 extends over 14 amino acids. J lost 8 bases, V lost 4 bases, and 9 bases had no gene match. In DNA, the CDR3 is TGTGCCAGCAGTTCCGGACAGGGCTGGGAGGGCTACACCTTC. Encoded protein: CASSSGQGWEGYTF.

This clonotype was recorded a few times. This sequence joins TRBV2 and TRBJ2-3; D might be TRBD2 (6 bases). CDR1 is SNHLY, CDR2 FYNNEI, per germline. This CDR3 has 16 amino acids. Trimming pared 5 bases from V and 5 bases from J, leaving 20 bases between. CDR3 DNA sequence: TGTGCCAGCAGTCTGACTAGTATCCCGACAGAAGATACGCAGTATTTT. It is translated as CASSLTSIPTEDTQYF.

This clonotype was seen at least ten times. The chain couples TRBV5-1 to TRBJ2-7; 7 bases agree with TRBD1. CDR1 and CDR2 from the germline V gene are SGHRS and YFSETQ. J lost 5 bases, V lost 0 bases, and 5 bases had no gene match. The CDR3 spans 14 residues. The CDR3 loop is CASSLGRGNHEQYF. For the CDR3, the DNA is TGCGCCAGCAGCTTGGGCAGGGGGAACCACGAGCAGTACTTC.

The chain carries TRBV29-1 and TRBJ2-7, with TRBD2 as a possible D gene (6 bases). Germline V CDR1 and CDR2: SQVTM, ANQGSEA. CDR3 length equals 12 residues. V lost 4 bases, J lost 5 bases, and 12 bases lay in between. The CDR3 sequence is CSVAPTGDEQYF. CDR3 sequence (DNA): TGCAGCGTTGCCCCGACGGGGGACGAGCAGTACTTC.

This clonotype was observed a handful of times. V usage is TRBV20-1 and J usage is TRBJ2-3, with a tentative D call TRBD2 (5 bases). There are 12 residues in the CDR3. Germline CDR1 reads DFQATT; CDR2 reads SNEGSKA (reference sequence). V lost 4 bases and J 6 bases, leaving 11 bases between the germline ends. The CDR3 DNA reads TGCAGTGCTACCAGCGGCCCCGATACGCAGTATTTT. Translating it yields CSATSGPDTQYF.

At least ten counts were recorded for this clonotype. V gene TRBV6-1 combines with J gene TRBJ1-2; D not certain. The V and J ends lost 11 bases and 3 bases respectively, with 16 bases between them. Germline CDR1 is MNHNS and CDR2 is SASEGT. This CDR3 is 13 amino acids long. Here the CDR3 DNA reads TGTGCCGTCAGGAAGGATCCTTACTATGGCTACACCTTC. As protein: CAVRKDPYYGYTF.

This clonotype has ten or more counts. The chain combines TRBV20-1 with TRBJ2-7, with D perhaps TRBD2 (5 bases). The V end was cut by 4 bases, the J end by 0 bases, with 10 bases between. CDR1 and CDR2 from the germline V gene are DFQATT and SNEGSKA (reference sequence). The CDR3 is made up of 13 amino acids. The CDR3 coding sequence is TGCAGTGCTAACGCTGGGAGCTCCTACGAGCAGTACTTC. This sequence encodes CSANAGSSYEQYF.

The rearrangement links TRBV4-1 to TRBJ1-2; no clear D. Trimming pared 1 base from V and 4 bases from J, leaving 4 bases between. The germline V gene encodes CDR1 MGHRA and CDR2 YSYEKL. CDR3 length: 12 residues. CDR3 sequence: CASSQGVYGYTF. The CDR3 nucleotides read TGCGCCAGCAGCCAAGGGGTCTATGGCTACACCTTC.

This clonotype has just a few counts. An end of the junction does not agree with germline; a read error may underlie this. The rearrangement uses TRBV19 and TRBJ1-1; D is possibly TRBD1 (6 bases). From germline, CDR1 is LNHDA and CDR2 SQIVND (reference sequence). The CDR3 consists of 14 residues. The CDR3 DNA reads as TGTGCCAGTAGCATAGCCAGGGGGAACACTGAAGCTTTCTTT. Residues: CASSIARGNTEAFF.

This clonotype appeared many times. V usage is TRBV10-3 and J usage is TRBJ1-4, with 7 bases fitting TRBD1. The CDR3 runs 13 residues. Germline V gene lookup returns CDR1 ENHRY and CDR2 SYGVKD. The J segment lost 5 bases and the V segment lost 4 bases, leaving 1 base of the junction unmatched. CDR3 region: CAISGQGNEKLFF. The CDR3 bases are TGTGCCATCAGTGGACAGGGAAATGAAAAACTGTTTTTT.

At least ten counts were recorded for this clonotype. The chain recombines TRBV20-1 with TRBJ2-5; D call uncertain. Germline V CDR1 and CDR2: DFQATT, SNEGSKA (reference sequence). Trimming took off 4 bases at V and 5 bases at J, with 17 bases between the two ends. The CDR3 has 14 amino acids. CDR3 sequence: CSATRSGSQETQYF. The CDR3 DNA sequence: TGCAGTGCTACAAGATCGGGTAGCCAGGAGACCCAGTACTTC.

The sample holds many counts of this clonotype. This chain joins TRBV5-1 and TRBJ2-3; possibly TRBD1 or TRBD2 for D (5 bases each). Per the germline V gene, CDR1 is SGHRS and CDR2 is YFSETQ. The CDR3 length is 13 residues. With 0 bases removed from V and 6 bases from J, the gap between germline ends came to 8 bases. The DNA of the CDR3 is TGCGCCAGCAGCTTGGGGGACGGCGATACGCAGTATTTT. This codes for CASSLGDGDTQYF.

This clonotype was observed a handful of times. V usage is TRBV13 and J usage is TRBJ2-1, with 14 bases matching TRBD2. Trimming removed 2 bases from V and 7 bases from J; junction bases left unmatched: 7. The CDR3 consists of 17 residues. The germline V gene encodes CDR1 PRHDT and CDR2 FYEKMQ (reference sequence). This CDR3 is CASSLPGTSGSWNEQFF. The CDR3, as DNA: TGTGCCAGCAGCTTACCGGGGACTAGCGGGAGTTGGAATGAGCAGTTCTTC. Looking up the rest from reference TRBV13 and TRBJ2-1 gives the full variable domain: AAGVIQSPRHLIKEKRETATLKCYPIPRHDTVYWYQQGPGQDPQFLISFYEKMQSDKGSIPDRFSAQQFSDYHSELNMSSLELGDSALYFCASSLPGTSGSWNEQFFGPGTRLTVL.

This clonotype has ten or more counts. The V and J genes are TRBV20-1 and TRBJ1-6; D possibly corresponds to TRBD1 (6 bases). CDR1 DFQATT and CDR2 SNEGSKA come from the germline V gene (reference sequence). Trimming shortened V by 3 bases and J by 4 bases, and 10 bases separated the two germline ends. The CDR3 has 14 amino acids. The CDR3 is CSASGQTYNSPLHF. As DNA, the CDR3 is TGCAGTGCTAGTGGACAGACTTATAATTCACCCCTCCACTTT.

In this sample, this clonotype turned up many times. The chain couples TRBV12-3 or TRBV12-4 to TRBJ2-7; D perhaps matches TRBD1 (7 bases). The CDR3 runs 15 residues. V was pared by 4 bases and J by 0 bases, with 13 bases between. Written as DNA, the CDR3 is TGTGCCAGCAGTTCAGGGGGGAGAAGCTCCTACGAGCAGTACTTC. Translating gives CASSSGGRSSYEQYF.

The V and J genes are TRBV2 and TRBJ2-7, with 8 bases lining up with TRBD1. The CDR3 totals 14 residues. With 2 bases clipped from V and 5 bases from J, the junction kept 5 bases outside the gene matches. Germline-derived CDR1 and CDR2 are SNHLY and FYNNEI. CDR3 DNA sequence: TGTGCCAGCAGTGAAACCAGGACAGGGAACGAGCAGTACTTC. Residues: CASSETRTGNEQYF.

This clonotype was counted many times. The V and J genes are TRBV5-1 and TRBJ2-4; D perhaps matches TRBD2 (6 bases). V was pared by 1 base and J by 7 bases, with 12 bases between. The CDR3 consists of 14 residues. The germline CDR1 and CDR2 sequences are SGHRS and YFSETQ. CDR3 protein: CASSLNGGSNIQYF. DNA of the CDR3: TGCGCCAGCAGCTTGAACGGAGGGTCCAACATTCAGTACTTC.

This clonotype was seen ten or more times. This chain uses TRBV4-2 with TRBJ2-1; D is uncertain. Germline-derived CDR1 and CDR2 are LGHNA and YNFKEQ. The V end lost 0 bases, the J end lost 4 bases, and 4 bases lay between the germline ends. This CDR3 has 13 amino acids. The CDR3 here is CASSQDPYNEQFF. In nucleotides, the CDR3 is TGTGCCAGCAGCCAAGACCCTTACAATGAGCAGTTCTTC.

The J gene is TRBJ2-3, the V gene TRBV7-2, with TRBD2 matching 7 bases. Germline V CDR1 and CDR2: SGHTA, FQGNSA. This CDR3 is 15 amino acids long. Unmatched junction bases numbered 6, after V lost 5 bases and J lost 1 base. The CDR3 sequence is CASSPDLAGTDTQYF. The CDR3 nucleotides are TGTGCCAGCAGCCCGGACCTAGCGGGCACAGATACGCAGTATTTT.

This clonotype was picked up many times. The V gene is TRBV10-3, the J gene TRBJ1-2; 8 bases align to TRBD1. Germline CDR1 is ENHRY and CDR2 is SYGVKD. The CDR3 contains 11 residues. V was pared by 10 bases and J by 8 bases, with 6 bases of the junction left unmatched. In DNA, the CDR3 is TGTGCCACCCAGGGGGCGCGAGGCTACACCTTC. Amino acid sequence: CATQGARGYTF.

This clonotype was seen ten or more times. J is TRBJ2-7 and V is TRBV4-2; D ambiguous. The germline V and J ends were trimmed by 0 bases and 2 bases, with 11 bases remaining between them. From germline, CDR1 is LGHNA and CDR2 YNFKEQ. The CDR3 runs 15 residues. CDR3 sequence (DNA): TGTGCCAGCAGCCAAGAAGTGGGTCGCACCTACGAGCAGTACTTC. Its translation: CASSQEVGRTYEQYF.

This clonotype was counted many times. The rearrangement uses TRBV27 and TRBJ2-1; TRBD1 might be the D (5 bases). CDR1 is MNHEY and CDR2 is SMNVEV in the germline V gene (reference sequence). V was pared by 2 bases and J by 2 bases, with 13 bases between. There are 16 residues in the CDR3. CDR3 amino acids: CASSLGGRVAYNEQFF. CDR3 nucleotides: TGTGCCAGCAGTTTAGGCGGCAGGGTCGCCTACAATGAGCAGTTCTTC.